These T cell receptor beta chains were read from a single sample in a study of shared clonotypes between healthy human individuals. Generated by immunoSEQ multiplex PCR, the TCRdb table keeps only in-frame clones and is missing some. The data contain more than 2 million clones, around 95% of them singletons. Sequencing input: naive CD4+ T cells sorted from blood. These receptors all stem from a man aged 18 to 29 in good health. Both conserved end residues are part of each CDR3. D genes are given only for firm matches. Size tells how often a clone was seen (once, few, many) or the class of an expanded clone, and some rows leave it out.

d_call: NA
v_call: TRBV6-5
j_call: TRBJ1-3
clone_size: NA
cdr3_nt: TGTGCCAGCAGTTCCACCGTCTCTGGAAACACCATATATTTT
cdr3_aa: CASSSTVSGNTIYF

d_call: TRBD2
v_call: TRBV18
j_call: TRBJ2-7
clone_size: NA
cdr3_nt: TGTGCCAGCTCACCCGGGACTAGCGGGAGAAACTACGAGCAGTACTTC
cdr3_aa: CASSPGTSGRNYEQYF

d_call: TRBD2
v_call: TRBV7-3
j_call: TRBJ2-3
clone_size: NA
cdr3_nt: TGTGCCAGCAGCCTAACCGGGACTAGGGGCACAGATACGCAGTATTTT
cdr3_aa: CASSLTGTRGTDTQYF

d_call: NA
v_call: TRBV9
j_call: TRBJ2-5
clone_size: NA
cdr3_nt: TGTGCCAGCAGCGTAGCTGAGGGTTTCCAAGAGACCCAGTACTTC
cdr3_aa: CASSVAEGFQETQYF

d_call: NA
v_call: TRBV6-6
j_call: TRBJ1-5
clone_size: NA
cdr3_nt: TGTGCCAGCAGTTACTCACTTCAGCCCCAGCATTTT
cdr3_aa: CASSYSLQPQHF

d_call: TRBD1
v_call: TRBV18
j_call: TRBJ2-1
clone_size: NA
cdr3_nt: TGTGCCAGCTCACCACCAGGGGGCAGGGGGCTGTACAATGAGCAGTTCTTC
cdr3_aa: CASSPPGGRGLYNEQFF

d_call: NA
v_call: TRBV5-1
j_call: TRBJ2-1
clone_size: NA
cdr3_nt: TGCGCCAGCAGCTTGGCCCCTCTCCTCCTAGGCTCCTACAATGAGCAGTTCTTC
cdr3_aa: CASSLAPLLLGSYNEQFF

d_call: NA
v_call: TRBV27
j_call: TRBJ2-5
clone_size: once
cdr3_nt: TGTGCCAGCAGTTTATTACCTCGGGCTACCCAGACCCAGTACTTC
cdr3_aa: CASSLLPRATQTQYF

d_call: TRBD2
v_call: TRBV29-1
j_call: TRBJ2-3
clone_size: once
cdr3_nt: TGCAGCGTTACGACTAGCGCAGATACGCAGTATTTT
cdr3_aa: CSVTTSADTQYF

d_call: NA
v_call: TRBV19
j_call: TRBJ1-6
clone_size: NA
cdr3_nt: TGTGCCAGTAGTATAGTATGGGGACATAACTCACCCCTCCACTTT
cdr3_aa: CASSIVWGHNSPLHF

d_call: TRBD2
v_call: TRBV10-3
j_call: TRBJ2-1
clone_size: NA
cdr3_nt: TGTGCCATCAGTGAAACTAGCGACAATGAGCAGTTCTTC
cdr3_aa: CAISETSDNEQFF

d_call: TRBD2
v_call: TRBV2
j_call: TRBJ2-5
clone_size: NA
cdr3_nt: TGTGCCAGCAGTGATCTGAACGCGGGGGGGAAATTAGAGACCCAGTACTTC
cdr3_aa: CASSDLNAGGKLETQYF

d_call: NA
v_call: TRBV5-6
j_call: TRBJ2-3
clone_size: NA
cdr3_nt: TGTGCCAGCAGCTTGGACAGGGGGGGAACAGATACGCAGTATTTT
cdr3_aa: CASSLDRGGTDTQYF

d_call: NA
v_call: TRBV19
j_call: TRBJ1-6
clone_size: NA
cdr3_nt: TGTGCCAGTAGTATAGATGGGGTTGGAGTTTCACCCCTCCACTTT
cdr3_aa: CASSIDGVGVSPLHF

d_call: TRBD1
v_call: TRBV6-5
j_call: TRBJ2-1
clone_size: once
cdr3_nt: TGTGCCAGCAGTCCGAGACAGGGGACGATCAATGAGCAGTTCTTC
cdr3_aa: CASSPRQGTINEQFF

d_call: TRBD1
v_call: TRBV6-1
j_call: TRBJ1-4
clone_size: NA
cdr3_nt: TGTGCCACCCGACAGGGGCCAACTAATGAAAAACTGTTTTTT
cdr3_aa: CATRQGPTNEKLFF

d_call: NA
v_call: TRBV9
j_call: TRBJ1-5
clone_size: NA
cdr3_nt: TGTGCCAGCAGCAAAGGGCAAGGTTATAGCAATCAGCCCCAGCATTTT
cdr3_aa: CASSKGQGYSNQPQHF

d_call: NA
v_call: TRBV18
j_call: TRBJ2-7
clone_size: once
cdr3_nt: TGTGCCAGCTCACCAGGTCCTGGCGGGATCTACGAGCAGTACTTC
cdr3_aa: CASSPGPGGIYEQYF

d_call: TRBD1
v_call: TRBV6-5
j_call: TRBJ1-2
clone_size: NA
cdr3_nt: TGTGCCAGCAGTTATTTCCAGGGGGACTATGGCTACACCTTC
cdr3_aa: CASSYFQGDYGYTF

d_call: NA
v_call: TRBV2
j_call: TRBJ1-4
clone_size: NA
cdr3_nt: TGTGCCAGCAGTGGCCGTTGGGGTGAAAAACTGTTTTTT
cdr3_aa: CASSGRWGEKLFF

d_call: TRBD2
v_call: TRBV11-2
j_call: TRBJ2-7
clone_size: NA
cdr3_nt: TGTGCCAGCAACCCCACTAGCGGGCCCTACGAGCAGTACTTC
cdr3_aa: CASNPTSGPYEQYF

d_call: NA
v_call: TRBV28
j_call: TRBJ2-7
clone_size: NA
cdr3_nt: TGTGCCAGCAGGAGGGACGGCTACGAGCAGTACTTC
cdr3_aa: CASRRDGYEQYF

d_call: NA
v_call: TRBV11-2
j_call: TRBJ1-2
clone_size: NA
cdr3_nt: TGTGCCAGCAGCTTAGCGGGGAAAGGCTATGGCTACACCTTC
cdr3_aa: CASSLAGKGYGYTF

d_call: NA
v_call: TRBV6-5
j_call: TRBJ2-7
clone_size: NA
cdr3_nt: TGTGCCAGCACGGGAGGACAGGCCTCCGGGCAGTACTTC
cdr3_aa: CASTGGQASGQYF

d_call: TRBD2
v_call: TRBV6-1
j_call: TRBJ2-5
clone_size: once
cdr3_nt: TGTGCCAGCAGTGTGTTTACTAGCGGGGTACAAGAGACCCAGTACTTC
cdr3_aa: CASSVFTSGVQETQYF

d_call: NA
v_call: TRBV6-1
j_call: TRBJ1-1
clone_size: NA
cdr3_nt: TGTGCCAGCAGTGAATGGAGGACTGAAGCTTTCTTT
cdr3_aa: CASSEWRTEAFF

d_call: NA
v_call: TRBV7-8
j_call: TRBJ1-1
clone_size: NA
cdr3_nt: TGTGCCAGCAGCTTAGTAATCGGCTTGGATGAAGCTTTCTTT
cdr3_aa: CASSLVIGLDEAFF

d_call: TRBD2
v_call: TRBV7-2
j_call: TRBJ2-1
clone_size: NA
cdr3_nt: TGTGCCAGCAGCTTAGCGGGGACTAGCTACAATGAGCAGTTCTTC
cdr3_aa: CASSLAGTSYNEQFF

d_call: TRBD2
v_call: TRBV30
j_call: TRBJ2-5
clone_size: NA
cdr3_nt: TGTGCCTGGACCTGGGGGCTAGCGGGAGGGGAGACCCAGTACTTC
cdr3_aa: CAWTWGLAGGETQYF

d_call: TRBD2
v_call: TRBV4-3
j_call: TRBJ2-3
clone_size: NA
cdr3_nt: TGCGCCAGCAGCCAAGAAGGTGCGGGGGCAGATACGCAGTATTTT
cdr3_aa: CASSQEGAGADTQYF

d_call: TRBD2
v_call: TRBV10-1
j_call: TRBJ2-7
clone_size: NA
cdr3_nt: TGCGCCAGCAGTGACCTTACTAGCGCAAGCTCCTACGAGCAGTACTTC
cdr3_aa: CASSDLTSASSYEQYF

d_call: TRBD2
v_call: TRBV7-6
j_call: TRBJ2-7
clone_size: NA
cdr3_nt: TGTGCCAGCAGCGCAAGGCCGGGACTAGCGGCCTACGAGCAGTACTTC
cdr3_aa: CASSARPGLAAYEQYF

d_call: TRBD1
v_call: TRBV5-1
j_call: TRBJ2-3
clone_size: NA
cdr3_nt: TGCGCCAGCAAAGGGACAGGGCATACAGATACGCAGTATTTT
cdr3_aa: CASKGTGHTDTQYF

d_call: NA
v_call: TRBV18
j_call: TRBJ2-1
clone_size: NA
cdr3_nt: TGTGCCAGCTCATCAACAGCTCTCCTTGAGCAGTTCTTC
cdr3_aa: CASSSTALLEQFF

d_call: NA
v_call: TRBV9
j_call: TRBJ1-2
clone_size: once
cdr3_nt: TGTGCCAGCAGCGTTTCGACAGCCCCAGGGGGCTACACCTTC
cdr3_aa: CASSVSTAPGGYTF

d_call: TRBD1
v_call: TRBV6-1
j_call: TRBJ2-2
clone_size: NA
cdr3_nt: TGTGCCAGCAGTGGCAGACAGGGGACCAACACCGGGGAGCTGTTTTTT
cdr3_aa: CASSGRQGTNTGELFF

d_call: NA
v_call: TRBV2
j_call: TRBJ1-5
clone_size: NA
cdr3_nt: TGTGCCAGCAGTGGAGGTAAAGGAAAAGGTCAGCCCCAGCATTTT
cdr3_aa: CASSGGKGKGQPQHF

d_call: NA
v_call: TRBV29-1
j_call: TRBJ2-3
clone_size: NA
cdr3_nt: TGCAGCGGGGCTAGCACAGATACGCAGTATTTT
cdr3_aa: CSGASTDTQYF

d_call: TRBD2
v_call: TRBV5-1
j_call: TRBJ2-3
clone_size: NA
cdr3_nt: TGCGCCAGCAGCTCACTAGCGGGGGTCACAGATACGCAGTATTTT
cdr3_aa: CASSSLAGVTDTQYF

d_call: NA
v_call: TRBV6-6
j_call: TRBJ2-5
clone_size: NA
cdr3_nt: TGTGCCAGCAGTCAGGCGGAGACCCAGTACTTC
cdr3_aa: CASSQAETQYF

d_call: NA
v_call: TRBV6-1
j_call: TRBJ2-7
clone_size: NA
cdr3_nt: TGTGCCAGCGCGCCCTCCTTGGGCTACGAGCAGTACTTC
cdr3_aa: CASAPSLGYEQYF

d_call: TRBD1
v_call: TRBV5-1
j_call: TRBJ1-2
clone_size: NA
cdr3_nt: TGCGCCAGCAGCTTGCCCACTCAACAGGGGATTAATGGCTACACCTTC
cdr3_aa: CASSLPTQQGINGYTF

d_call: NA
v_call: TRBV6-5
j_call: TRBJ1-2
clone_size: NA
cdr3_nt: TGTGCCAGCAGTTACTCGGCAGGGGAAACGTATGGCTACACCTTC
cdr3_aa: CASSYSAGETYGYTF

d_call: NA
v_call: TRBV29-1
j_call: TRBJ1-1
clone_size: NA
cdr3_nt: TGCAGCGTATCCATCACTGAAGCTTTCTTT
cdr3_aa: CSVSITEAFF

d_call: NA
v_call: TRBV5-4
j_call: TRBJ1-5
clone_size: NA
cdr3_nt: TGTGCCAGCAGCTTGGGTCCCTATAGCAATCAGCCCCAGCATTTT
cdr3_aa: CASSLGPYSNQPQHF

d_call: NA
v_call: TRBV28
j_call: TRBJ1-3
clone_size: few
cdr3_nt: TGTGCCAGCCTGGGACCAGGGTACTCTGGAAACACCATATATTTT
cdr3_aa: CASLGPGYSGNTIYF

d_call: NA
v_call: TRBV30
j_call: TRBJ1-2
clone_size: once
cdr3_nt: TGTGCCTGGAGTAGGTTCCAGGTCGGCTACACCTTC
cdr3_aa: CAWSRFQVGYTF

d_call: TRBD2
v_call: TRBV10-3
j_call: TRBJ2-5
clone_size: NA
cdr3_nt: TGTGCCATCAGTGAGTCGAGGGTAGCGGGGTACCAAGAGACCCAGTACTTC
cdr3_aa: CAISESRVAGYQETQYF

d_call: TRBD1
v_call: TRBV19
j_call: TRBJ2-5
clone_size: NA
cdr3_nt: TGTGCCAGTACGACCTCTACAGGGGGCCAGGAGACCCAGTACTTC
cdr3_aa: CASTTSTGGQETQYF

d_call: TRBD2
v_call: TRBV7-2
j_call: TRBJ2-7
clone_size: NA
cdr3_nt: TGTGCCAGCAGCCCCGGGGGGGGCTGGCTCGAGCAGTACTTC
cdr3_aa: CASSPGGGWLEQYF

d_call: NA
v_call: TRBV18
j_call: TRBJ1-4
clone_size: NA
cdr3_nt: TGTGCCAGCTCATCCGCCGGCCGGGGAGCTAATGAAAAACTGTTTTTT
cdr3_aa: CASSSAGRGANEKLFF